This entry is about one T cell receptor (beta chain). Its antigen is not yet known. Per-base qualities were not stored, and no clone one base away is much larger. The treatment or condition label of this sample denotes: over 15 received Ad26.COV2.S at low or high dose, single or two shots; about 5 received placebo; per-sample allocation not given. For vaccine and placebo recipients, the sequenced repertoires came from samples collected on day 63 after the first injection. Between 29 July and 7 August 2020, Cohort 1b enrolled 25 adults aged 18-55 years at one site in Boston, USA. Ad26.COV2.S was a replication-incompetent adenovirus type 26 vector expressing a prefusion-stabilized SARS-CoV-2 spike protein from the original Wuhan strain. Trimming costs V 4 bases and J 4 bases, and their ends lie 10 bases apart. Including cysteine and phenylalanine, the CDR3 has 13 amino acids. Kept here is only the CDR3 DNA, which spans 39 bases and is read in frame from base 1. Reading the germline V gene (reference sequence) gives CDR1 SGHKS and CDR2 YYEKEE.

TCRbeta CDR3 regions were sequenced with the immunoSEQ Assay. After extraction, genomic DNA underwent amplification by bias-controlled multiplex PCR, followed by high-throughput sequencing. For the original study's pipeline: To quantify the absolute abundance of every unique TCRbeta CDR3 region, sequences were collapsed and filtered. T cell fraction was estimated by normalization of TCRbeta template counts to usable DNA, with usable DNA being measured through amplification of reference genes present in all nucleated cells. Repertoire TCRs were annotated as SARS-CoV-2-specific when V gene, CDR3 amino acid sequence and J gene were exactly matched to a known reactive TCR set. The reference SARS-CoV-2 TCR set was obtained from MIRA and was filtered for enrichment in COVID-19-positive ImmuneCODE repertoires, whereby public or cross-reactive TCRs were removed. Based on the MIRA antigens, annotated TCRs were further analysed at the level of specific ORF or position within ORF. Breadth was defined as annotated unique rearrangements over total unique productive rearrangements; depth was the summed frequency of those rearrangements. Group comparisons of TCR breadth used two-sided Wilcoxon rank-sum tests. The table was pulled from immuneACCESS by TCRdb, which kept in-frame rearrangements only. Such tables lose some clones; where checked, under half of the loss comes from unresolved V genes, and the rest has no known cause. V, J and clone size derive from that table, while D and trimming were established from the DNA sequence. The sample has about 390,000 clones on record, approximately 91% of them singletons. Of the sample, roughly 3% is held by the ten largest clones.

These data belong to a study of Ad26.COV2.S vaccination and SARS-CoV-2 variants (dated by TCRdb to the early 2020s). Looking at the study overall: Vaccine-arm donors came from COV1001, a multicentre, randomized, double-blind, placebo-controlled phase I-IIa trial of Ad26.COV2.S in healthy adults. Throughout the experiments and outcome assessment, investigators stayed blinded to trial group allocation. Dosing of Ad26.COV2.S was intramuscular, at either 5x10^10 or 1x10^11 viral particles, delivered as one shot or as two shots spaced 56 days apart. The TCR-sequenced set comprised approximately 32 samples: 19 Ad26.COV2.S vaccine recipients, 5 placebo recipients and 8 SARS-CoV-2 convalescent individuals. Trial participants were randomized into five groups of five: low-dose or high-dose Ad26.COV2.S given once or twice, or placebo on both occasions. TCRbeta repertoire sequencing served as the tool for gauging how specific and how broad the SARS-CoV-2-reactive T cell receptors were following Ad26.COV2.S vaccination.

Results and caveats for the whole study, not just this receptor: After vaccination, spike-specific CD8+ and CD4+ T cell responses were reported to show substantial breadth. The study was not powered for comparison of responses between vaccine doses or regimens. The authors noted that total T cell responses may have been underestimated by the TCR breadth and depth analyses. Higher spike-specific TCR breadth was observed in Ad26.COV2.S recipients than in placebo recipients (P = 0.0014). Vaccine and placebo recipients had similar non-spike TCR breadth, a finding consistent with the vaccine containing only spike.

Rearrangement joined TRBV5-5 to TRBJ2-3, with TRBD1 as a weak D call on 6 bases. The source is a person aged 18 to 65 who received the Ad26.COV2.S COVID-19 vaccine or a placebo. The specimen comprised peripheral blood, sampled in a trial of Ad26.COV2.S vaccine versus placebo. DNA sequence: TGTGCCAGCAGCAACAGGGTCTCAGATACGCAGTATTTT. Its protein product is CASSNRVSDTQYF.